A single T cell receptor beta chain is shown here with its context. This clonotype appeared a few times. Its antigen remains unidentified. No per-base quality is available; no much larger clone lies one base away. TCR beta repertoires were profiled from peripheral blood of roughly 13 young patients with multiple sclerosis to demonstrate the VDJtools post-analysis software. Multiple sclerosis patients were children and adolescents aged about 6 to 17 years. The data derive from a study of post-analysis software for immune sequencing data (dated by TCRdb to 2013 to 2016). Some background on the complete study: The recorded disease courses included relapsing-remitting, secondary progressive and progressive-relapsing multiple sclerosis, and some patients had no subtype annotation. The patient repertoires were set against roughly eleven previously published healthy control repertoires from donors whose ages ranged from roughly 6 to 27 years. A subset of samples was prepared in parallel using single-end sample barcoding, then pooled and co-amplified after Illumina adapter ligation.

The germline V and J ends show losses of 1 base and 4 bases respectively, and no gene match explains 4 bases of the junction. The CDR3 sequence holds 16 residues, the cysteine and phenylalanine included. Solely the CDR3 DNA is kept, with 48 bases framed from the first base. CDR1 and CDR2, looked up from the germline V gene, are SGHVS and FQNEAQ. The paper as a whole reports these results and caveats: Significantly lower normalized Chao1 diversity was found in multiple sclerosis patients than in controls, suggesting substantial peripheral T-cell clonal expansion. Roughly 5 TRBV segments, including TRBV5-6, TRBV5-1 and TRBV20-1, were significantly more frequent in patients than controls. Direct clustering with F measure showed strong co-clustering of samples prepared in the same batch, prompting a batch-effect correction. The multiple sclerosis patient group was slightly younger than the control group.

The library was obtained by PCR. Sequencing instrument: Illumina HiSeq 2500. To reduce PCR and sequencing biases, unique molecular identifiers were incorporated into the TCR beta cDNA libraries. Every 1 to 10 million input T cells yielded around 500,000 cDNA molecules, meaning each molecule approximated one T cell. The patient libraries were prepared and sequenced with the same protocol used for the earlier healthy control dataset. Samples belonging to the same batch were prepared together, multiplexed and sequenced on a shared HiSeq lane. Under the source paper's analysis protocol: MIGEC handled the raw barcoded reads, throwing out single-read molecular identifier groups before consensus assembly and CDR3 extraction. VDJtools was used for post-analysis of the clonotype tables, with diversity normalized by down-sampling every dataset to the smallest sample size. To correct batch-related cross-sample contamination, repertoire overlap clustering matched CDR3 amino acid sequences but not nucleotide sequences. TCRdb reprocessing: public reads trimmed at Q25 with fastp, clones called with MiXCR, in-frame beta chains kept. Each record represents a unique CDR3 protein, reported with the most common genes and DNA among its rows. TCRdb's processing, not the study's, gives the V and J calls here. Here the sample has a few hundred thousand distinct CDR3 sequences; about 40% occur a single time. The ten largest clones represent under 5.5% of the sample.

The chain couples TRBV7-8 to TRBJ2-5; TRBD2 aligns with 12 central bases. The sequencing input was blood. The receptor comes from a girl between 5 and 17 years old with multiple sclerosis. CDR3 reads: CASSLVPSGGVETQYF. Here is the DNA: TGTGCCAGCAGCTTAGTGCCTAGCGGGGGGGTAGAGACCCAGTACTTC. The CDR3 plus the reference TRBV7-8 and TRBJ2-5 genes for the other parts give the full variable domain: GAGVSQSPRYKVAKRGQDVALRCDPISGHVSLFWYQQALGQGPEFLTYFQNEAQLDKSGLPSDRFFAERPEGSVSTLKIQRTQQEDSAVYLCASSLVPSGGVETQYFGPGTRLLVL.